The 2 T cell receptor beta chains presented below share a single source sample, sequenced in a study of blood T cell repertoires in COVID-19. Assay used: immunoSEQ multiplex PCR; TCRdb lists only in-frame clones, some missing. The table has approximately 93,000 clones, just over 85% seen once; the top ten hold approximately 2%. Sequenced sample: peripheral blood. Source of these receptors: a man aged 45-65 years with COVID-19, enrolled during active disease.

This rearrangement joins TRBV7-3 to TRBJ2-3, with 13 positions matching TRBD2. Germline trimming cut 5 bases from V and 6 bases from J; bases unmatched to any gene: 8. Germline CDR1 is SGHTA and CDR2 is FQGTGA. The CDR3 has 16 residues. The chain's CDR3 is CASSPRLAGGRDTQYF. CDR3 DNA sequence: TGTGCCAGCAGCCCCCGACTAGCGGGGGGCAGGGATACGCAGTATTTT.

In its sample, this clone was seen once. The gene calls are TRBV7-2 and TRBJ2-1; 7 bases align to TRBD2. Germline assignment: CDR1 SGHTA and CDR2 FQGNSA. V dropped 6 bases and J dropped 4; count of bases not matched to a gene: 12. The CDR3 is made up of 16 amino acids. CDR3 sequence reads: CASSRGAGSEYNEQFF. Here the CDR3 DNA reads TGTGCCAGCAGTCGGGGAGCGGGGAGTGAGTACAATGAGCAGTTCTTC.